These T cell receptor beta chains were read from a single sample in a study of cytomegalovirus exposure and HLA in healthy donors. The method was immunoSEQ multiplex PCR; TCRdb's version includes in-frame clones alone and lacks a portion of them. The sample gives some 150,000 clones, approximately 80% of which show up once; about 5.6% is in the top ten. The sample comprised PBMCs. The receptors here all came from a man aged 25-45 years in good health and CMV-seropositive. Each CDR3 is given with its conserved first and last residue. A D gene is named only where the DNA matches it firmly. Only some rows state a clone size, as once, few, many or a class for expanded clones.

clone_size	v_call	cdr3_length	j_call	d_call	cdr3_nt	cdr3_aa
NA	TRBV5-5	14	TRBJ1-2	NA	TGTGCCAGCAGCTTGGGGGGGCTAGGCTATGGCTACACCTTC	CASSLGGLGYGYTF
NA	TRBV2	14	TRBJ1-2	NA	TGTGCCAGCAGTGTATCCACACCCGCCTATGGCTACACCTTC	CASSVSTPAYGYTF
NA	TRBV5-1	15	TRBJ2-1	TRBD1	TGCGCCAGCAGCCCCGTGGACAGGGGATACAATGAGCAGTTCTTC	CASSPVDRGYNEQFF
once	TRBV29-1	17	TRBJ2-7	NA	TGCAGCGTTGAAGATGAAATAAAGGGGAAGGGCTCCTACGAGCAGTACTTC	CSVEDEIKGKGSYEQYF
NA	TRBV5-1	12	TRBJ2-5	NA	TGCGCCAGCCACCGGGACCAAGAGACCCAGTACTTC	CASHRDQETQYF
once	TRBV11-3	15	TRBJ1-3	TRBD1	TGTGCCAGCAGCGACGGGACAGACTCTGGAAACACCATATATTTT	CASSDGTDSGNTIYF
NA	TRBV18	15	TRBJ1-1	NA	TGTGCCAGCTCACCAAGGAACACAGGAAGCACTGAAGCTTTCTTT	CASSPRNTGSTEAFF
NA	TRBV28	16	TRBJ2-2	TRBD1	TGTGCCAGCAGTTTAAACAGGGGCAGTCGAACCGGGGAGCTGTTTTTT	CASSLNRGSRTGELFF
NA	TRBV19	12	TRBJ1-2	NA	TGTGCCAGTAGTGCAGGAACCTATGGCTACACCTTC	CASSAGTYGYTF
NA	TRBV28	12	TRBJ2-7	NA	TGTGCCAGCACCAGGAATGGCTACGAGCAGTACTTC	CASTRNGYEQYF
NA	TRBV2	14	TRBJ2-5	NA	TGTGCCAGCAGTGAAGGAGGGGGTTCGGAGACCCAGTACTTC	CASSEGGGSETQYF
NA	TRBV27	14	TRBJ1-5	TRBD1	TGTGCCAGCAGTCCAGGGACAGGCAATCAGCCCCAGCATTTT	CASSPGTGNQPQHF
NA	TRBV7-2	14	TRBJ2-3	NA	TGTGCCAGCAGCGCCCCCACTAGCACAGATACGCAGTATTTT	CASSAPTSTDTQYF
NA	TRBV5-6	15	TRBJ2-5	TRBD1	TGTGCCAGCAGTTACAGGACAGGGGTTCAGGAGACCCAGTACTTC	CASSYRTGVQETQYF
NA	TRBV2	14	TRBJ2-5	NA	TGTGCCAGCAGTGAACGCAGGGCGAGTGAGACCCAGTACTTC	CASSERRASETQYF
NA	TRBV5-5	15	TRBJ2-1	TRBD2	TGTGCCAGCAGCTTCCTAGCGGGAGTAGGCAATGAGCAGTTCTTC	CASSFLAGVGNEQFF
NA	TRBV9	15	TRBJ2-1	NA	TGTGCCAGCAGTGTCCGGGGGGCGCCCTACAATGAGCAGTTCTTC	CASSVRGAPYNEQFF
few	TRBV2	14	TRBJ2-7	TRBD1	TGTGCCAGCCCCGGGACAGGGAACTCCTACGAGCAGTACTTC	CASPGTGNSYEQYF
NA	TRBV29-1	13	TRBJ2-1	NA	TGCAGCGTTCCCTGGGGGCGGTACAATGAGCAGTTCTTC	CSVPWGRYNEQFF
NA	TRBV29-1	14	TRBJ2-1	NA	TGCAGCGTTGTCTCCGTACTAGCTCCCAATGAGCAGTTCTTC	CSVVSVLAPNEQFF
NA	TRBV5-1	16	TRBJ2-5	TRBD2	TGCGCCAGCAGCCCACAAGCGGGAGGGCGTAGGGAGACCCAGTACTTC	CASSPQAGGRRETQYF
NA	TRBV6-6	14	TRBJ1-2	TRBD1	TGTGCCAGCAGTCAACCGACAGGGGGCGCTGGCTACACCTTC	CASSQPTGGAGYTF
once	TRBV27	18	TRBJ2-5	TRBD2	TGTGCCAGCGGGCTTGGTACTAGCGGGGGGTCGGACTTCGGGACCCAGTACTTC	CASGLGTSGGSDFGTQYF
NA	TRBV27	16	TRBJ2-1	NA	TGTGCCAGCAGTTCCTACAGGGAGAGCTCCTACAATGAGCAGTTCTTC	CASSSYRESSYNEQFF
NA	TRBV4-3	17	TRBJ2-1	TRBD2	TGCGCCAGCAGCCAAGATCCCGGTAGCGGGGGGGCCGATGAGCAGTTCTTC	CASSQDPGSGGADEQFF